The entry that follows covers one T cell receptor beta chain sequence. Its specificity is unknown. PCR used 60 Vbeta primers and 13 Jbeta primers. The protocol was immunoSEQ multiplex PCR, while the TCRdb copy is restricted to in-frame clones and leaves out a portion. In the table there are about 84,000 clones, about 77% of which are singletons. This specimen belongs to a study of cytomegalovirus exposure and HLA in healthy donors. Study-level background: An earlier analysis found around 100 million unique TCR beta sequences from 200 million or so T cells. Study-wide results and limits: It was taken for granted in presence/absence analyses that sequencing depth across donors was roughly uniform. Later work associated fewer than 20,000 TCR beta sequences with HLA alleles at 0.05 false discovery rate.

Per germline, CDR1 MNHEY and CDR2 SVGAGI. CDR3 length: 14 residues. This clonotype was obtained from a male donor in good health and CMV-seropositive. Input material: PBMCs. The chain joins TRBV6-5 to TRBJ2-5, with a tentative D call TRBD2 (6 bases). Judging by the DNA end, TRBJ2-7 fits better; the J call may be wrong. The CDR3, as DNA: TGTGCCAGCAGTCCCAGCGGAGGGCGAAGCGAGCAGTACTTC. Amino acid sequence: CASSPSGGRSEQYF.